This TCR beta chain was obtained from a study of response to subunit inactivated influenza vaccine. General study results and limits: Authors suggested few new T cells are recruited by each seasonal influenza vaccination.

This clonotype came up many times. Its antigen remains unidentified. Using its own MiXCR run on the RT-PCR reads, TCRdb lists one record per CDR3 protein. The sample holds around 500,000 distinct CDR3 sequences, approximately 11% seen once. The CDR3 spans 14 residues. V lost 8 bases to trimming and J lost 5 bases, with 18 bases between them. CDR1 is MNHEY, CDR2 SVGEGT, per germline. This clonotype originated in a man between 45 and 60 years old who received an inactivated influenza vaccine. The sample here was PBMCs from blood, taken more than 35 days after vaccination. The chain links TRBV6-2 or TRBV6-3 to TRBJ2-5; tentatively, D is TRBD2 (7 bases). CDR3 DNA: TGTGCCAGCGGAAGGGGGGGACGGATGGAGACCCAGTACTTC. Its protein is CASGRGGRMETQYF.